Below are 3 T cell receptor beta chains sequenced from a single sample in a study of cytomegalovirus exposure and HLA in healthy donors (dated by TCRdb to about 2017). Receptors were amplified or captured by the immunoSEQ multiplex PCR assay. A mixture of 60 forward primers for TCR Vbeta segments and 13 reverse primers for TCR Jbeta segments was used in the multiplex PCR. Sourced from immuneACCESS, this table was stored by TCRdb with only in-frame sequences that have V and J called. A share of the clones is absent; for the studies checked, an unresolved V gene accounts for under half, and the remainder has no known explanation. This sample gives about 89,000 clones in total; roughly 79% of them show up just once. The ten biggest clones cover roughly 1.3% of the sample. Sequences were obtained from PBMCs. Receptor source: a male donor in good health and CMV-seronegative.

This clone was observed a single time. The rearrangement links TRBV7-2 to TRBJ2-7; possible D gene TRBD1, 6 bases. The germline V gene has CDR1 SGHTA and CDR2 FQGNSA. Trimming took 2 bases from V and 2 from J, leaving 10 bases between them. The CDR3 is 14 amino acids. As DNA, the CDR3 is TGTGCCAGCAGCTTATATCAGGGGACCTACGAGCAGTACTTC. It translates to CASSLYQGTYEQYF.

The CDR3 bases are TGTGCCAGCACCCCGGGACTAGCGGGGTCGGGCACAGATACGCAGTATTTT. Its translation: CASTPGLAGSGTDTQYF. This chain connects TRBV11-2 to TRBJ2-3; 13 bases fit TRBD2. CDR1 and CDR2 from the germline V gene are SGHAT and FQNNGV. This CDR3 spans 17 amino acids. V gave up 7 bases and J gave up 1 base; unmatched junction bases: 8.

J is TRBJ2-1 and V is TRBV5-4, with D possibly TRBD2 on 5 matching bases. Trimming shortened V by 2 bases and J by 9 bases, and 12 bases separated the two germline ends. CDR1 and CDR2 (germline): SGHNT, YYREEE (reference sequence). CDR3 length: 13 amino acids. The CDR3 loop reads CASSFTGSTEQFF. The CDR3 DNA is TGTGCCAGCAGCTTCACGGGATCCACTGAGCAGTTCTTC.